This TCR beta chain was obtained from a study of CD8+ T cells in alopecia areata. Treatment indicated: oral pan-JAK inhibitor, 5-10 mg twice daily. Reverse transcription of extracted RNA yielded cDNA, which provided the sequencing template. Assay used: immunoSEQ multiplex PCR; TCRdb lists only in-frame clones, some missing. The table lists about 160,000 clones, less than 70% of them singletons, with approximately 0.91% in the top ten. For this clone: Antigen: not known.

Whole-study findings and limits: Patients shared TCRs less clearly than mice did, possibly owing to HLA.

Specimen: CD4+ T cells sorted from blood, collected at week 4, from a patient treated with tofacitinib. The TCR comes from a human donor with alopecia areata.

CDR3 loop: CASSLDRYAYEQYF. The CDR3 bases are TGTGCCAGCAGCTTAGATAGGTACGCCTACGAGCAGTACTTC. The J gene is TRBJ2-7, the V gene TRBV11-1; no clear D. V gave up 1 base and J gave up 2 bases, with 9 bases separating them. The CDR3 runs to 14 residues. The germline gives CDR1 SGHAT, CDR2 FQDESV (reference sequence).